The entry that follows covers one T cell receptor (beta chain) sequence. The specificity of this receptor is unknown. Nothing much larger sits one base from this clone, and base qualities are not available. A single peripheral blood draw of around 100 mL on average was collected from each donor into heparinised tubes. Naive, central memory, regulatory and stem cell-like memory CD4+ T cells were sorted on a BD FACSAria II using a panel including CD45RO, CCR7, CD25, CD127, CD95 and CD27. Purity was above 95% for every sorted population. PBMCs were isolated immediately by Lymphoprep density gradient centrifugation and stained directly without culture. Samples were stained and sorted in pairs, with one healthy donor and one patient per experiment, so that batch effects were minimized. The junction shows trimming of 6 bases on V and 1 base on J, and the gene matches do not reach 8 bases of it. Spanning cysteine to phenylalanine, the CDR3 consists of 16 amino acids. Kept here is only the CDR3 DNA, which spans 48 bases and is read in frame from base 1. CDR1 and CDR2 (SQVTM, ANQGSEA) derive from the germline V gene.

The sample belongs to a study of beta chain features in type 1 diabetes (dated by TCRdb to the late 2010s). Concerning the study at large: Mean age, gender distribution, total cell number and subset yield were not different between patients and healthy donors. A total of roughly 110 million sorted cells were examined across all samples, and the number of cells per subset was strongly correlated with RNA yield. In the study, recently diagnosed type 1 diabetes patients and matched healthy donors were compared on the TCRB repertoires of their sorted circulating CD4+ T cell subsets. Naive and central memory subsets were obtained from all 28 donors, but regulatory and stem cell-like memory subsets were isolated from only 8 patients and roughly eight healthy donors.

The study at large found these results: In all four CD4+ subsets, TCRB CDR3 length was moderately but significantly shorter in type 1 diabetes patients. The naive, central memory and regulatory TCRB repertoires appeared to resemble one another more closely among patients than among healthy donors. Shorter templates might be favored by PCR, yet because patient and control samples were amplified and corrected together, any such skew would affect both groups equally. Because the HLA sub-analyses included only small numbers of individuals, any influence of HLA type on TCRB rearrangement was left unresolved. Sequencing cDNA rather than genomic DNA could over-represent highly expressing activated cells, although activation and CD3 levels did not differ between groups. At VDJ recombination sites, type 1 diabetes patients had fewer insertions and more deleted nucleotides, which implies abnormalities in thymic rearrangement.

The entire isolated RNA was reverse transcribed using the High Capacity cDNA Reverse Transcription Kit, and thus expressed TCRB transcripts were sequenced. Deep immunoSEQ sequencing was applied to naive, central memory and regulatory T cell samples, giving an average of about 3.8 million total reads per sample. Sorted cells were lysed in RLT buffer and RNA was extracted with DNase-treated RNeasy Micro or Mini kits, depending on cell number. To prevent cross-contamination, each cell subset was processed individually, whereas patient and healthy donor samples were processed jointly. The immunoSEQ multiplex PCR was used to amplify TCRB sequences from cDNA, yielding 87-bp fragments that span the CDR3 region. The amplicons were sequenced using the Illumina HiSeq platform. The authors processed their data as follows. Synthetic template baselines were used to correct PCR bias computationally, reads within Hamming distance 2 were collapsed, and singletons that could not be merged were discarded. Reads were aligned against IMGT to assign V, D and J genes, CDR3 length and insertions or deletions at six rearrangement sites. Within each subset, clonotype counts were normalized to sorted cell number, and only after that were true diversity and Gini coefficients computed with the tcR R package. The overlap coefficient, calculated on TCRB nucleotide sequences, was used to quantify repertoire sharing. Out-of-frame TCRB sequences from naive cells were analyzed as a proxy for the pre-selection repertoire. What TCRdb holds here is the immuneACCESS table cut down to in-frame rearrangements. Part of the clones is not present; checked against another copy, under half of the missing clones reflect an unresolved V gene, and the others are unexplained. For V, J and clone size, that table is used; D and trimming come from the DNA. The sample contains 900,000 or so clones, about 17% of them found a single time. 0.023% of the sample is taken by the ten largest.

Here the chain combines TRBV29-1 and TRBJ2-3, and 12 junctional nucleotides match TRBD2. The clonotype originates from a woman under 30 in good health. The sequencing sample was made of naive CD4+ T cells from blood. The cell subset or site label for this specimen denotes: true naive CD4+ T cells. The nucleotide sequence reads TGCAGCGTGTCCGGACTAGCGGGAAAGGGCACAGATACGCAGTATTTT. It codes for CSVSGLAGKGTDTQYF.